This T cell receptor (beta chain) is from a study of PD-L1 blockade in urothelial cancer (dated by TCRdb to the late 2010s). Regarding the study in general: Therapy was started around 2014 for all patients, and atezolizumab 1,200 mg was administered intravenously every 3 weeks. About nine tenths of the roughly 30 patients were males with bladder-origin urothelial cancer, and about 65% of the roughly 30 reported a prior smoking history. Patients had an ECOG performance status of 0 or 1 and had received between 0 and 3 prior chemotherapy regimens. Blood samples were analyzed at 3 weeks after treatment start (second dose) and at 6 weeks after treatment start. A median of 141,255 T cells and 85,000 or so unique TCRs was obtained from blood samples, and a median clonality of roughly 0.074 was observed. The study, an exploratory multi-omic analysis, examined somatic, immune and clinical correlates of response to PD-L1 blockade with atezolizumab in urothelial cancer. Pretreatment tumor samples and matched peripheral blood, collected serially before and after atezolizumab treatment, underwent TCR sequencing. Durable clinical benefit meant progression-free survival longer than 6 months, and TCR features were also tested against progression-free and overall survival. In the same patients, whole exome sequencing and RNA sequencing of pretreatment tumors were performed in addition to TCR sequencing. About 10 patients achieved durable clinical benefit and about 22 did not. Under 30 patients had pretreatment blood TCR-seq, around 25 had at least one posttreatment blood collection, and around 25 had tumor TCR-seq.

From the germline V gene (reference sequence), CDR1 is LNHDA and CDR2 is SQIVND. The CDR3 has 18 amino acids, counting the end cysteine and phenylalanine. This entry keeps only the CDR3 DNA: 54 bases, framed from base 1. Unmatched junction bases come to 10, with V trimmed by 3 bases and J by 1 base. Summary of the overall study and its limitations: At 3 weeks after the start of treatment, tumor-associated TCR clones in peripheral blood had expanded more in patients with durable benefit (n ≈ 22, p = 0.022). A pretreatment peripheral blood TCR clonality below the median was linked to improved progression-free and overall survival. Because the sample size was small (n ≈ 27) and many exploratory analyses were performed, the results are intended to be hypothesis-generating.

Each PCR received spiked-in synthetic TCR analog templates so that absolute template abundance could be estimated from read counts. TCRbeta CDR3 regions were amplified from genomic DNA with bias-controlled V and J gene primers using the immunoSEQ assay. Rearranged TCRbeta segments were sequenced at approximately 20X coverage. The study's processing was this. Sequencing errors were corrected by clustering and CDR3s were annotated against IMGT to assign V, D and J genes. Out-of-frame and stop-codon sequences were excluded, and only productive TCRbeta rearrangements were used in downstream analyses. Clonality was computed as one minus Shannon entropy normalized by the log of the number of unique productive sequences. Clones differing between time points or between blood and tumor were identified by Fisher's exact test with Benjamini-Hochberg correction at adjusted p below 0.01. TCRdb limited this immuneACCESS table to in-frame rearrangements with V and J called. A share of clones is missing; checked studies link under half to unresolved V genes, and the rest is unexplained. From that table come the V and J calls and clone size; the DNA was used to work out D and trimming. The sample records 43,000 or so clones, around 82% of which are singletons. Under 20% of the sample rests with the top ten.

What the time point label conveys for this sample: pretreatment peripheral blood. The cohort included about 29 patients with locally advanced or metastatic urothelial carcinoma who were treated at Memorial Sloan Kettering on a trial protocol. Peripheral blood mononuclear cells were collected pretreatment and during treatment, with between 1 and 8 total time points obtained per patient. The Qiagen DNeasy Blood extraction kit was used to purify genomic DNA from total PBMCs and tumor samples. PBMCs were collected pretreatment and during treatment, and were isolated and stored as previously described. Turning to this clone: Its binding antigen is unknown. No per-base quality is available; no much larger clone lies one base away.

The material was PBMCs, obtained around atezolizumab (anti-PD-L1) treatment. The clonotype was recovered from a man in his sixties with urothelial cancer. The chain is assembled from TRBV19 and TRBJ2-7, with 12 bases aligning to TRBD2. The base sequence is TGTGCCAGTAGTATCTCCTCCGGGACTAGCGGGCGATCCTACGAGCAGTACTTC. Its protein product is CASSISSGTSGRSYEQYF. When the CDR3 is completed using the reference TRBV19 and TRBJ2-7 genes on either side, the full variable domain is DGGITQSPKYLFRKEGQNVTLSCEQNLNHDAMYWYRQDPGQGLRLIYYSQIVNDFQKGDIAEGYSVSREKKESFPLTVTSAQKNPTAFYLCASSISSGTSGRSYEQYFGPGTRLTVT.